This T cell receptor (beta chain) was sequenced during a study of vaccination effects on CD4 cells after COVID-19. Overall study results and limits: In the study, convalescent patients were few, and early post-infection timepoints were absent. In the late period after vaccination, infection- and vaccine-induced clones contracted markedly.

The ViraFEST assay expanded antigen-specific CD4+ T cells with viral peptide pools before sequencing. Culturing for around eleven days preceded CD4+ T cell isolation. Of the BNT162b2 and mRNA-1273 vaccines, participants received two doses of one or the other. A few million PBMC per well were cultured with around 9.1 IU/ml IL-2 and about 9.8 ug/ml peptides. On days 3 and 7, fresh IL-2 medium replaced half the medium. Germline CDR1 LNHDA, CDR2 SQIVND (reference sequence). Trimming left V 8 bases short and J 7 bases short, with 5 bases between. This CDR3 region has 10 residues. Here immunoSEQ multiplex PCR was the method, and the copy in TCRdb shows in-frame clones only, minus some. The sample lists around 81,000 clones; around 77% were seen once. The table lists this clone with a few counts. Antigen: not known.

The chain uses TRBV19 and TRBJ2-2; D unclear. The starting material was CD4+ T cells from PBMCs cultured with HCoV-OC43 spike peptides, obtained after COVID-19 vaccination. Subset defined: HCoV-OC43 spike overlapping peptide pool stimulation. The TCR originated in a human donor who received a COVID-19 vaccine. Here the CDR3 DNA reads TGTGCCAGTTATGGCGGGGAGCTGTTTTTT. Amino acids: CASYGGELFF.